This TCR beta chain is from a study of PD-L1 blockade in urothelial cancer. Libraries were prepared by immunoSEQ multiplex PCR; TCRdb keeps only in-frame clonotypes and omits some of them. The sample lists some 80,000 clones; approximately 80% were seen once. The CDR3 runs to 15 residues. The germline CDR1 and CDR2 sequences are MGHDK and SYGVNS. J gave up 5 bases and V 7 bases, and 10 bases lay outside the gene matches. Time point reported: pretreatment peripheral blood. The chain combines TRBV25-1 with TRBJ2-1; 8 bases are a match to TRBD2. Specimen: PBMCs, collected around atezolizumab (anti-PD-L1) treatment. The TCR was taken from a man aged 35-49 years with urothelial cancer. CDR3 region: CASTVAGRGDNEQFF. The CDR3 region has the DNA TGTGCCAGCACGGTAGCGGGACGGGGTGACAATGAGCAGTTCTTC.